The rows below give T cell receptor beta chains drawn from one sample of a study of blood T cell repertoires in COVID-19. Assay: immunoSEQ multiplex PCR; the TCRdb copy retains only in-frame clones and omits some. The table shows about 120,000 clones, with roughly four fifths occurring only once. The sequenced sample consisted of peripheral blood. Every receptor here comes from a human donor in a cohort sampled during active COVID-19. Both conserved end residues are part of each CDR3. Each record gives: clone size, V gene, D gene, J gene, CDR3 DNA, CDR3 protein. A D gene is named only where the DNA matches it firmly. The listing skips clone size in some rows; elsewhere it reads once, few, many or a size class.

size: .
V: TRBV9
D: .
J: TRBJ2-5
DNA: TGTGCCAGCAGCCCCTCTACGGGTTACCAAGAGACCCAGTACTTC
CDR3: CASSPSTGYQETQYF

size: .
V: TRBV6-4
D: TRBD1
J: TRBJ2-7
DNA: TGTGCCAGCAGTCGGGGGCGGGACAGGGGCTCTGGGTACGAGCAGTACTTC
CDR3: CASSRGRDRGSGYEQYF

size: .
V: TRBV19
D: .
J: TRBJ1-4
DNA: TGTGCCAGTACCCCCTCGGGGACTAATGAAAAACTGTTTTTT
CDR3: CASTPSGTNEKLFF

size: few
V: TRBV9
D: .
J: TRBJ1-1
DNA: TGTGCCAGCAGCTTGGACTCGCTGGGGACTGAAGCTTTCTTT
CDR3: CASSLDSLGTEAFF

size: once
V: TRBV4-1
D: .
J: TRBJ2-5
DNA: TGCGCCAGCAGCCAGGCGCCCGGGTTGGCCGAAGAGACCCAGTACTTC
CDR3: CASSQAPGLAEETQYF

size: .
V: TRBV6-6
D: .
J: TRBJ2-7
DNA: TGTGCCAGCAGTTACACAGGGTTCCAAAGCTCCTACGAGCAGTACTTC
CDR3: CASSYTGFQSSYEQYF

size: .
V: TRBV7-3
D: TRBD2
J: TRBJ2-5
DNA: TGTGCCAGCAGCCCAAGCGGGGGACAAGAGACCCAGTACTTC
CDR3: CASSPSGGQETQYF

size: once
V: TRBV6-2/TRBV6-3
D: TRBD2
J: TRBJ2-7
DNA: TGTGCCAGCAGTTACTCGAGCGGGGGGGCCTACGAGCAGTACTTC
CDR3: CASSYSSGGAYEQYF

size: .
V: TRBV25-1
D: TRBD2
J: TRBJ2-7
DNA: TGTGCCAGCAGTGAATTAAGCGGGAGGGCTGGGGCCTACGAGCAGTACTTC
CDR3: CASSELSGRAGAYEQYF

size: .
V: TRBV19
D: TRBD2
J: TRBJ2-7
DNA: TGTGCCAGTAGTCCCCCCCGGCTAGCGGGAGGAAGAGAGCAGTACTTC
CDR3: CASSPPRLAGGREQYF

size: few
V: TRBV23-1
D: TRBD1
J: TRBJ1-1
DNA: TGCGCCAGCAGTCCCTTGGACAGGGGTGGTGTGAACACTGAAGCTTTCTTT
CDR3: CASSPLDRGGVNTEAFF

size: .
V: TRBV19
D: .
J: TRBJ2-3
DNA: TGTGCCAGTAGTACTACAGATACGCAGTATTTT
CDR3: CASSTTDTQYF

size: .
V: TRBV7-9
D: .
J: TRBJ2-5
DNA: TGTGCCAGCACCGGGGCCCGTCTTTGGGGACTTGACGAGACCCAGTACTTC
CDR3: CASTGARLWGLDETQYF